Listed here is a single TCR beta chain. Its specificity is unknown. The sample belongs to a study of metastatic and nonmetastatic thyroid tumors. Study context: Repertoires of blood and of tissue (tumor or nodule) from malignant and benign thyroid patients were compared.

Via MiXCR, TCRdb re-called the PCR reads. The repertoire has about 27,000 clones, roughly 17% of them found once; the top ten carry approximately 6.5%. The CDR3 runs 15 residues. The V end lost 5 bases, the J end lost 4 bases, and 17 bases lay between the germline ends. Germline values: CDR1 MNHEY, CDR2 SMNVEV (reference sequence). Not a single patient had been given any form of treatment at any point before undergoing thyroid surgery. Whole-study results and caveats: Malignant thyroid tumors reportedly exceeded benign nodules significantly in TCR beta diversity, with the difference appearing in blood and tumor.

V is TRBV27 and J is TRBJ1-2; D is unclear. The TCR originated in a male donor with papillary thyroid cancer or a benign thyroid nodule (not recorded which). Some clones in this sample may be carry-over from other donors' samples. The sample was blood. CDR3 region: CASSPTPRQFYGYTF. CDR3 nucleotide sequence: TGTGCCAGCAGTCCAACCCCCAGGCAATTCTATGGCTACACCTTC.